A single sample is the source of the 18 T cell receptor beta chains below, sequenced in a study of T cells after yellow fever vaccination. TCRdb reprocessed the 5' RACE reads with MiXCR, giving one entry per CDR3 protein. The repertoire has 65,000 to 70,000 distinct CDR3 sequences, around 6.2% of them found once; the top ten carry roughly 2%. Material: CD4+ T cells sorted from PBMCs, obtained about 2 weeks after the first yellow fever vaccination. All receptors come from a man aged 18 to 35 who received the YFV17D yellow fever vaccine.

This clonotype was seen many times. V is TRBV20-1 and J is TRBJ2-5, with 9 nucleotides matching TRBD2. The CDR3 has 18 residues. Germline trimming cut 3 bases from V and 2 bases from J; bases unmatched to any gene: 16. CDR1 DFQATT and CDR2 SNEGSKA come from the germline V gene (reference sequence). DNA for the CDR3: TGCAGTGCTAGGCCCATAAGGGGCCTAGCGGGGAGACAAGAGACCCAGTACTTC. It yields the protein CSARPIRGLAGRQETQYF.

The CDR3 bases are TGTGCCAGCAGCCTACAGGGGAAGGATACGCAGTATTTT. Amino acids: CASSLQGKDTQYF. The rearrangement uses TRBV3-1 and TRBJ2-3; TRBD1 matches 7 bases. Losses at the gene ends were 4 bases for V and 6 bases for J; bases not matched to a gene: 4. The CDR3 length is 13 residues. Germline CDR1 LGHDT, CDR2 YNNKEL (reference sequence).

This clonotype was detected many times. The rearrangement joins TRBV9 to TRBJ2-1; D is possibly TRBD2 (5 bases). CDR1 is SGDLS, CDR2 YYNGEE, per germline. Trimming took 1 base from V and 5 from J, leaving 16 bases between them. CDR3 length: 16 residues. This CDR3 reads CASSVNPSPQDNEQFF. CDR3 coding DNA: TGTGCCAGCAGCGTAAACCCTAGCCCCCAGGACAATGAGCAGTTCTTC.

This clonotype was observed many times. The rearrangement links TRBV20-1 to TRBJ2-1; 8 positions match TRBD2. CDR1 DFQATT and CDR2 SNEGSKA come from the germline V gene (reference sequence). Trimming took 5 bases from V and 5 from J; bases not matched to a gene: 2. The CDR3 has 12 amino acids. CDR3 sequence (DNA): TGCAGTGCTGACGGGGGGGACAATGAGCAGTTCTTC. This gives the protein CSADGGDNEQFF.

This clonotype was counted between two and nine times. The chain is built from TRBV11-3 and TRBJ2-5; D possibly corresponds to TRBD2 (6 bases). CDR3 length: 15 amino acids. The ends were cut back, 5 bases at V and 4 bases at J, with 17 bases in the middle. Germline CDR1 reads SGHNT; CDR2 reads YENEEA. The CDR3 DNA follows: TGTGCCAGCAGCGCAACCGGGACTCAGGGAGAGACCCAGTACTTC. Encoded protein: CASSATGTQGETQYF.

This clonotype was seen repeatedly, ten times or more. V gene TRBV7-2 combines with J gene TRBJ2-3; 7 positions agree with TRBD2. The CDR3 runs to 16 residues. Germline values: CDR1 SGHTA, CDR2 FQGNSA. With 1 base clipped from V and 5 bases from J, the junction kept 9 bases outside the gene matches. CDR3 amino acids: CASSLVSGGIVDTQYF. The CDR3 nucleotides are TGTGCCAGCAGCTTAGTTTCGGGGGGTATCGTAGATACGCAGTATTTT.

As DNA, the CDR3 is TGTGCCAGCAGTTTACTCGGCAGGGAAGGGAATTCACCCCTCCACTTT. Translated: CASSLLGREGNSPLHF. This chain joins TRBV27 and TRBJ1-6; maybe TRBD1 (5 bases). Germline V gene data show CDR1 as MNHEY and CDR2 as SMNVEV (reference sequence). The V end was cut by 2 bases, the J end by 7 bases, with 15 bases between. The CDR3 is made up of 16 amino acids.

The table lists this clonotype with many counts. The chain recombines TRBV5-6 with TRBJ2-1; 14 bases fit TRBD2. J was trimmed by 3 bases and V by 2 bases; bases with no gene match: 7. Germline CDR1 is SGHDT and CDR2 is YYEEEE. The CDR3 is made up of 18 amino acids. CDR3 sequence reads: CASSFPGTSGGRYNEQFF. CDR3 sequence (DNA): TGTGCCAGCAGCTTTCCCGGGACTAGCGGGGGCCGCTACAATGAGCAGTTCTTC.

In this sample, this clonotype turned up many times. The gene calls are TRBV7-9 and TRBJ2-7; 16 bases agree with TRBD2. Germline V lookup: CDR1 SEHNR, CDR2 FQNEAQ (reference sequence). The CDR3 extends over 17 amino acids. J lost 1 base, V lost 4 bases, and 4 bases had no gene match. The CDR3, as DNA: TGTGCCAGCAGCTCGGGACTAGCGGGGGGGCCTTCCTACGAGCAGTACGTC. Amino acids: CASSSGLAGGPSYEQYV.

This clonotype was found many times. The chain links TRBV10-3 to TRBJ2-3; no definite D call. Trimming removed 4 bases at V and 5 bases at J, with 4 bases between. CDR1 is ENHRY, CDR2 SYGVKD, per germline. There are 11 residues in the CDR3. This chain's CDR3 is CAISGRDTQYF. CDR3 coding DNA: TGTGCCATCAGTGGACGAGATACGCAGTATTTT.

This clonotype was seen a handful of times. The chain has TRBV2 and TRBJ2-7; possible D gene TRBD1, 5 bases. The V and J ends lost 7 bases and 11 bases respectively, with 21 bases between them. This CDR3 comprises 13 residues. Germline lookup yields CDR1 SNHLY and CDR2 FYNNEI. This chain's CDR3 is CASTSGSRAWKYF. CDR3 bases: TGTGCCAGCACGTCGGGTAGCAGGGCGTGGAAGTACTTC.

This clonotype was observed at least ten times. V usage is TRBV5-1 and J usage is TRBJ2-5; D is unclear. The CDR3 is made up of 14 amino acids. Germline CDR1 is SGHRS and CDR2 is YFSETQ. V dropped 7 bases and J dropped 4 bases, with 17 bases sitting between them. The CDR3 DNA reads as TGCGCCAGCTGCCTAACGGCGGACCCAGAGACCCAGTACTTC. Encoded protein: CASCLTADPETQYF.

The chain is built from TRBV7-2 and TRBJ2-3; no definite D call. Germline V gene sequence: CDR1 SGHTA, CDR2 FQGNSA. The V and J ends lost 7 bases and 5 bases respectively, with 13 bases between them. The CDR3 totals 13 residues. The CDR3 region has the DNA TGTGCCAGCACCCCCGGCGGCGGAGATACGCAGTATTTT. Amino acids: CASTPGGGDTQYF.

This clonotype has at least ten counts. The J gene is TRBJ2-3, the V gene TRBV2; possibly TRBD1 for D (6 bases). Germline lookup yields CDR1 SNHLY and CDR2 FYNNEI. Trimming left V 6 bases short and J 4 bases short, with 20 bases between. The CDR3 covers 16 residues. For the CDR3, the DNA is TGTGCCAGCAGGGACCGCAGGGGTCCGCAGCCAGATACGCAGTATTTT. This gives the protein CASRDRRGPQPDTQYF. The variable domain in full, with the rest retrieved from reference TRBV2 and TRBJ2-3, is EPEVTQTPSHQVTQMGQEVILRCVPISNHLYFYWYRQILGQKVEFLVSFYNNEISEKSEIFDDQFSVERPDGSNFTLKIRSTKLEDSAMYFCASRDRRGPQPDTQYFGPGTRLTVL.

In its sample, this clonotype was seen many times. This chain joins TRBV6-6 and TRBJ1-1; the D gene is possibly TRBD1 (6 bases). The CDR3 consists of 13 residues. Looked up from germline, CDR1 is MNHNY and CDR2 is SVGAGI (reference sequence). The CDR3 loop is CGSGGRPNTEAFF. CDR3 in DNA: TGTGGATCGGGGGGCAGGCCCAACACTGAAGCTTTCTTT.

The table lists this clonotype with many counts. The chain employs TRBV20-1 and TRBJ1-1; TRBD1 is a possible D gene (5 bases). This CDR3 has 14 residues. Deletions cut 1 base from V and 4 bases from J, with 13 bases between. In germline, CDR1 is DFQATT, CDR2 SNEGSKA (reference sequence). The DNA for the CDR3 is TGCAGTGCTAGAGGAAGCAGGGCTGGCACTGAAGCTTTCTTT. Translation: CSARGSRAGTEAFF.

This clonotype was detected many times. This rearrangement joins TRBV7-2 to TRBJ2-1; TRBD2 matches 13 bases. The CDR3 has 18 amino acids. After removal of 7 bases from V and 0 bases from J, the junction contained 9 bases not matched to a gene. Germline values: CDR1 SGHTA, CDR2 FQGNSA. CDR3 sequence (DNA): TGTGCCAGCAAAGGACTAGCGGGGGCCCAAAGCTCCTACAATGAGCAGTTCTTC. This encodes CASKGLAGAQSSYNEQFF.

This clonotype came up many times. This chain connects TRBV12-3 or TRBV12-4 to TRBJ2-3; D may be TRBD2 (6 bases). Trimming cost V 8 bases and J 3 bases, with 15 bases left between them. The CDR3 sequence is 14 residues long. This CDR3 reads CASSSPGGTDTQYF. CDR3 sequence (DNA): TGTGCCAGCTCGTCCCCCGGAGGGACAGATACGCAGTATTTT.